Below are 24 T cell receptor beta chains sequenced from a single sample in a study of Ad26.COV2.S vaccination and SARS-CoV-2 variants. Generated by immunoSEQ multiplex PCR, the TCRdb table keeps only in-frame clones and is missing some. This sample yields about 180,000 clones, of which around nine tenths are seen a single time; more than 4.5% belongs to the top ten. The sequencing used peripheral blood, collected after recovery from COVID-19. The receptors stem from a human donor who had recovered from COVID-19.

The J gene is TRBJ1-3, the V gene TRBV3-1 (or the pseudogene TRBV3-2); D gene unclear. This CDR3 has 14 residues. The ends were cut back, 1 base at V and 1 base at J, with 5 bases in the middle. The germline V gene encodes CDR1 LGHDT and CDR2 YNNKEL (reference sequence). CDR3: CASSQGGSGNTIYF. The CDR3, as DNA: TGTGCCAGCAGCCAAGGAGGGTCTGGAAACACCATATATTTT.

V usage is TRBV4-2 and J usage is TRBJ2-3, with TRBD2 identical over 8 bases. Germline-derived CDR1 and CDR2 are LGHNA and YNFKEQ. The CDR3 is made up of 17 amino acids. The junction had 10 bases not matched to a gene; V was cut back by 4 bases and J by 1 base. Here the CDR3 DNA reads TGTGCCAGCAGCCTCCCCCAGGCGGGAGGACGCACAGATACGCAGTATTTT. It encodes CASSLPQAGGRTDTQYF.

The sample holds one count of this clone. The chain couples TRBV6-6 to TRBJ1-3; 7 bases line up with TRBD1. The germline V gene encodes CDR1 MNHNY and CDR2 SVGAGI (reference sequence). The CDR3 extends over 16 amino acids. V lost 0 bases, J lost 3 bases, and 5 bases stayed unmatched. The CDR3 sequence is CASSYSRGDSGNTIYF. CDR3 coding DNA: TGTGCCAGCAGTTACTCGAGGGGGGACAGTGGAAACACCATATATTTT.

The chain employs TRBV6-5 and TRBJ2-5; possibly TRBD1 or TRBD2 for D (7 bases each). CDR3 size: 16 residues. V was shortened by 0 bases and J by 5 bases, with 16 bases between the two germline ends. Per the germline V gene, CDR1 is MNHEY and CDR2 is SVGAGI. The CDR3 bases are TGTGCCAGCAGTTACTCTAACAGGGGAGGGGTGGAGACCCAGTACTTC. It codes for CASSYSNRGGVETQYF.

V gene TRBV5-4 combines with J gene TRBJ2-1, with 12 positions matching TRBD2. The V and J ends lost 4 bases and 5 bases, in that order; junction bases with no gene match: 7. This CDR3 has 16 amino acids. The germline V gene encodes CDR1 SGHNT and CDR2 YYREEE (reference sequence). DNA of the CDR3: TGTGCCAGCAGCAACCTAGCGGGAGGGCCTCACAATGAGCAGTTCTTC. This encodes CASSNLAGGPHNEQFF.

The chain employs TRBV3-1 (or the pseudogene TRBV3-2) and TRBJ1-2; D is unclear. The germline V and J ends were trimmed by 2 bases and 5 bases, with 3 bases remaining between them. The CDR3 extends over 11 amino acids. The germline CDR1 and CDR2 sequences are LGHDT and YNNKEL (reference sequence). The CDR3 DNA reads TGTGCCAGCAGCCAAAGGTATGGCTACACCTTC. Translation gives CASSQRYGYTF.

This rearrangement joins TRBV29-1 to TRBJ2-5; D uncertain. Trimming took 1 base from V and 5 from J, leaving 11 bases between them. This CDR3 region has 13 residues. Germline CDR1 and CDR2: SQVTM and ANQGSEA. The CDR3 sequence is CSVEGLRRETQYF. CDR3 sequence (DNA): TGCAGCGTTGAAGGCCTTCGGCGGGAGACCCAGTACTTC.

V gene TRBV7-6 combines with J gene TRBJ1-2; 7 bases line up with TRBD1. With V trimmed by 8 bases and J by 5 bases, 17 bases remained unmatched. CDR3 size: 16 residues. Germline V gene sequence: CDR1 SGHVS, CDR2 FNYEAQ. Here the CDR3 reads CASSSGPNRGRYGYTF. As DNA, the CDR3 is TGTGCCAGCTCCTCTGGCCCGAACAGGGGTAGATATGGCTACACCTTC.

This clone came up a few times. The chain employs TRBV2 and TRBJ2-1; the match to TRBD2 covers 13 bases. Germline values: CDR1 SNHLY, CDR2 FYNNEI. The CDR3 is made up of 19 amino acids. V lost 6 bases to trimming and J lost 1 base; unmatched junction nucleotides: 12. CDR3 in amino acids: CASRRRTSGGSTSYNEQFF. The CDR3 DNA follows: TGTGCCAGCAGACGAAGGACTAGCGGGGGATCGACGTCCTACAATGAGCAGTTCTTC.

For this clone: Different DNA sequences within this sample yield the same CDR3. V gene TRBV27 combines with J gene TRBJ2-7; the D is unclear. V lost 9 bases and J 4 bases, leaving 7 bases between the germline ends. This CDR3 is built from 10 residues. CDR1 MNHEY and CDR2 SMNVEV come from the germline V gene (reference sequence). The DNA of the CDR3 is TGTGCCAGTGGCCGATACGAGCAGTACTTC. Amino acids: CASGRYEQYF.

This sequence joins TRBV6-5 and TRBJ2-7, with D possibly TRBD1 on 6 matching bases. V was clipped by 6 bases and J by 2 bases, with 11 bases between them. The CDR3 length is 13 residues. Germline CDR1 MNHEY, CDR2 SVGAGI. The CDR3 DNA reads TGTGCCAGCAGCGGACAGTTTACCTACGAGCAGTACTTC. Residues: CASSGQFTYEQYF.

The chain joins TRBV7-9 to TRBJ2-2; D not resolved. The CDR3 has 11 residues. V lost 0 bases, J lost 8 bases, and 1 base lay in between. Germline loops: CDR1 SEHNR, CDR2 FQNEAQ (reference sequence). CDR3 sequence: CASSLAGELFF. The CDR3 DNA reads TGTGCCAGCAGCTTAGCAGGGGAGCTGTTTTTT.

This clone was counted once. This rearrangement joins TRBV3-1 (or the pseudogene TRBV3-2) to TRBJ1-1; the match to TRBD1 covers 9 bases. With V trimmed by 5 bases and J by 3 bases, 7 bases remained unmatched. The V gene's germline CDR1 is LGHDT and CDR2 YNNKEL (reference sequence). This CDR3 spans 15 amino acids. The DNA of the CDR3 is TGTGCCAGCAGCTCCGGGACAGGGAGGCACACTGAAGCTTTCTTT. Its protein is CASSSGTGRHTEAFF.

This chain connects TRBV9 to TRBJ1-1, with D possibly being TRBD1 (5 bases). The germline CDR1 and CDR2 sequences are SGDLS and YYNGEE. Trimming shortened V by 4 bases and J by 2 bases, and 12 bases separated the two germline ends. The CDR3 runs to 14 residues. The CDR3 region is CASSPRTTNTEAFF. As DNA, the CDR3 is TGTGCCAGCAGCCCCCGGACAACAAACACTGAAGCTTTCTTT.

V usage is TRBV11-2 and J usage is TRBJ1-2, with D perhaps matching TRBD1 (5 bases). The germline gives CDR1 SGHAT, CDR2 FQNNGV. CDR3 length equals 14 residues. Trimming cost V 0 bases and J 7 bases, with 12 bases left between them. CDR3 nucleotides: TGTGCCAGCAGCTTAGATCCAGGGTCCGCTGGCTACACCTTC. It translates to CASSLDPGSAGYTF.

The chain joins TRBV5-6 to TRBJ1-2; TRBD1 agrees at 7 bases. CDR1 and CDR2 from the germline V gene are SGHDT and YYEEEE. The CDR3 is 14 residues long. The junction had 8 bases not matched to a gene; V was cut back by 3 bases and J by 6 bases. This CDR3 reads CASSYSDRPHGYTF. The CDR3 DNA reads as TGTGCCAGCAGCTATTCGGACAGGCCACATGGCTACACCTTC.

CDR3 bases: TGCAGTGCTAGTACCGGGACTAGCGGGGGGTACAACGAGCAGTACTTC. Translating it yields CSASTGTSGGYNEQYF. This sequence joins TRBV20-1 and TRBJ2-7; 15 bases are shared with TRBD2. The junction had 8 bases not matched to a gene; V was cut back by 3 bases and J by 5 bases. Germline V CDR1 and CDR2: DFQATT, SNEGSKA (reference sequence). The length of the CDR3 is 16 residues.

This chain uses TRBV6-5 with TRBJ2-7; tentatively, D is TRBD1 (6 bases). The CDR3 totals 12 residues. V was shortened by 6 bases and J by 3 bases, with 9 bases between the two germline ends. Germline V gives CDR1 MNHEY, CDR2 SVGAGI. The CDR3 sequence: CASRDSRYEQYF. DNA of the CDR3: TGTGCCAGCAGGGACAGCCGCTACGAGCAGTACTTC.

This rearrangement joins TRBV4-1 to TRBJ2-5; D is perhaps TRBD2 (6 bases). Deletions cut 0 bases from V and 0 bases from J, with 8 bases between. CDR1 MGHRA and CDR2 YSYEKL come from the germline V gene. The CDR3 covers 15 residues. The CDR3 here is CASSQEEGHQETQYF. CDR3 coding DNA: TGCGCCAGCAGCCAAGAGGAGGGCCACCAAGAGACCCAGTACTTC.

This rearrangement joins TRBV28 to TRBJ2-2, with D tentatively TRBD1 (6 bases). Germline lookup yields CDR1 MDHEN and CDR2 SYDVKM. The CDR3 is 14 residues long. The V end lost 7 bases, the J end lost 2 bases, and 11 bases lay between the germline ends. The chain's CDR3 is CASTPGHNTGELFF. In DNA form, the CDR3 reads TGTGCCAGCACCCCGGGACACAACACCGGGGAGCTGTTTTTT.

The V call is TRBV15, the J call TRBJ2-1; no clear D gene. Germline assignment: CDR1 LNHNV and CDR2 YYDKDF (reference sequence). There are 13 residues in the CDR3. V lost 3 bases and J lost 8, with 11 bases in between. The CDR3 region is CATSRGLGHEQFF. CDR3 bases: TGTGCCACCAGCAGGGGTCTAGGGCATGAGCAGTTCTTC. Variable domain in full (rest from reference TRBV15 and TRBJ2-1): DAMVIQNPRYQVTQFGKPVTLSCSQTLNHNVMYWYQQKSSQAPKLLFHYYDKDFNNEADTPDNFQSRRPNTSFCFLDIRSPGLGDTAMYLCATSRGLGHEQFFGPGTRLTVL.

CDR3 nucleotide sequence: TGTGCCAGCAGCCCGGGGGGGGGCTGGGAGACCCAGTACTTC. This sequence encodes CASSPGGGWETQYF. J is TRBJ2-5 and V is TRBV5-4; 8 bases fit TRBD2. The CDR3 has 14 residues. Germline trimming cut 4 bases from V and 5 bases from J; bases unmatched to any gene: 7. CDR1 SGHNT and CDR2 YYREEE come from the germline V gene (reference sequence).

This clone was seen just once. The chain employs TRBV13 and TRBJ2-3; D ambiguous. The V and J ends lost 0 bases and 0 bases respectively, with 4 bases between them. The germline V gene has CDR1 PRHDT and CDR2 FYEKMQ (reference sequence). CDR3 length: 14 residues. The chain's CDR3 is CASSLGGSTDTQYF. The CDR3 region has the DNA TGTGCCAGCAGCTTAGGAGGTAGCACAGATACGCAGTATTTT.

J is TRBJ1-2 and V is TRBV2; TRBD1 matches 9 bases. With 3 bases clipped from V and 7 bases from J, the junction kept 6 bases outside the gene matches. Germline lookup yields CDR1 SNHLY and CDR2 FYNNEI. The CDR3 covers 14 residues. The CDR3 sequence: CASSEDRGIGGYTF. The CDR3 nucleotides read TGTGCCAGCAGTGAGGACAGGGGAATTGGTGGCTACACCTTC.